One and the same sample provided the 19 T cell receptor beta chains below, sequenced in a study of tissue T cells after allogeneic stem cell transplantation. TCRdb keeps only in-frame clones here, not all; method: immunoSEQ multiplex PCR. Seen here are roughly 50,000 clones, around 70% observed once, and the top ten hold less than 0.85%. The source material was sorted cells pooled from one or two spleens. These TCRs come from a pool of C57BL/6 mice in good health.

This clone occurred a few times. Each gene name is a mouse one. The CDR3 end falls 1 residue outside the read, so it is completed with the germline J gene. This chain connects TRBV3 to TRBJ2-1, with TRBD1 as a possible D gene (6 bases). This CDR3 has 13 amino acids. Germline assignment: CDR1 SNHLY and CDR2 FYNGKV (reference sequence). Trimming removed 2 bases at V and 5 bases at J, with 7 bases between. The part of the CDR3 DNA that was read is TGTGCCAGCAGCTTAACAGGGAATGCTGAGCAGTTC. Its protein is CASSLTGNAEQF. The entire CDR3 reads CASSLTGNAEQFF.

This clone occurred a few times. Gene names and germline refer to mouse. The read terminates 1 residue before the CDR3 end, so the remaining end is supplied by the germline J gene. The chain couples TRBV31 to TRBJ2-1, with TRBD1 identical over 11 bases. CDR3 length: 14 residues. Per the germline V gene, CDR1 is GKSSPN and CDR2 is SITVG. V lost 0 bases to trimming and J lost 7 bases; unmatched junction nucleotides: 2. The sequenced part of the CDR3 DNA is TGTGCCTGGAGTCTGGGGACAGGGGGAGCTGAGCAGTTC. Residues: CAWSLGTGGAEQF. The complete CDR3 reads CAWSLGTGGAEQFF.

Turning to this clone: Germline and genes: mouse. The read falls 1 residue short of the CDR3 end, and the missing part is taken from the germline J gene. This specimen includes other DNA sequences encoding the same CDR3. V gene TRBV3 combines with J gene TRBJ2-7; 7 bases are shared with TRBD1. Germline V lookup: CDR1 SNHLY, CDR2 FYNGKV (reference sequence). Unmatched junction bases numbered 5, after V lost 5 bases and J lost 1 base. The CDR3 is 14 amino acids. The sequenced CDR3 bases are TGTGCCAGCAGCCCTTGGGACAGATCCTATGAACAGTAC. Translating gives CASSPWDRSYEQY. The whole CDR3 protein reads CASSPWDRSYEQYF.

As regards this clone: Gene names refer to mouse genes. Sequencing ends 1 residue short of the CDR3 end; the germline J gene provides the rest. The chain couples TRBV4 to TRBJ2-3; 10 bases are a match to TRBD1. V lost 4 bases, J lost 3 bases, and 4 bases stayed unmatched. The germline V gene has CDR1 LGHDT and CDR2 YNNKQL (reference sequence). This CDR3 comprises 15 residues. The CDR3: CASSFRDRGAETLYF. The CDR3 DNA, read in part, is TGTGCCAGCAGCTTCCGGGACAGGGGAGCAGAAACGCTGTAT.

In the case of this clone: The listed genes are named as in mouse. Read data end 1 residue before the CDR3 end; the end is taken from the germline J gene. The chain employs TRBV31 and TRBJ2-4; D is perhaps TRBD2 (7 bases). V was pared by 0 bases and J by 0 bases, with 10 bases between. The CDR3 length is 15 residues. Germline V CDR1 and CDR2: GKSSPN, SITVG. Partial CDR3 DNA: TGTGCCTGGAGTCTAGGGGGGCCTAGTCAAAACACCTTGTAC. The encoded protein is CAWSLGGPSQNTLY. The full CDR3 reads CAWSLGGPSQNTLYF.

About this clone: The gene symbols are mouse symbols. The CDR3 end falls 1 residue outside the read, so it is completed with the germline J gene. V gene TRBV13-2 combines with J gene TRBJ2-5; TRBD2 agrees at 8 bases. V dropped 1 base and J dropped 5; count of bases not matched to a gene: 6. The CDR3 is 15 amino acids. CDR1 and CDR2 from the germline V gene are NNHNN and SYGAGS (reference sequence). The sequenced part of the CDR3 DNA is TGTGCCAGCGGTGATAGGGGGGGGGCGCGAGACACCCAGTAC. Its translation is CASGDRGGARDTQY. The whole CDR3 sequence reads CASGDRGGARDTQYF.

Points on this clone: Gene and germline names: mouse. The observed sequence ends 1 residue before the CDR3 terminus, with the missing tail filled in from the germline J gene. This chain links TRBV2 with TRBJ1-2; D uncertain. This CDR3 has 12 residues. Trimming pared 7 bases from V and 0 bases from J, leaving 6 bases between. Germline-derived CDR1 and CDR2 are LGHNA and YSYQKL. The CDR3 bases that were read are TGTGCCAGCACGGGGTCAAACTCCGACTACACC. This sequence encodes CASTGSNSDYT. The CDR3, in full, reads CASTGSNSDYTF.

Worth noting for this clone: The gene symbols are mouse symbols. The read is 1 residue too short to cover the CDR3 end, so that end is filled in from the germline J gene. The rearrangement links TRBV19 to TRBJ2-7, with 8 bases fitting TRBD1. Trimming took 6 bases from V and 7 from J; bases not matched to a gene: 6. Per the germline V gene, CDR1 is FNHDT and CDR2 is SITEND (reference sequence). There are 12 residues in the CDR3. CDR3 bases read: TGTGCCAGCAATCAGGGGGCGGGGGAACAGTAC. Residues: CASNQGAGEQY. The whole CDR3 is CASNQGAGEQYF. Together with reference TRBV19 and TRBJ2-7, the CDR3 gives the full variable domain: GGIITQTPKFLIGQEGQKLTLKCQQNFNHDTMYWYRQDSGKGLRLIYYSITENDLQKGDLSEGYDASREKKSSFSLTVTSAQKNEMAVFLCASNQGAGEQYFGPGTRLTVL.

This clone appeared a single time. Gene and germline names: mouse. The read terminates 1 residue ahead of where the CDR3 ends, so the germline J gene completes it. The chain employs TRBV2 and TRBJ2-5, with TRBD2 identical over 9 bases. The CDR3 consists of 16 residues. Germline assignment: CDR1 LGHNA and CDR2 YSYQKL. The J segment lost 1 base and the V segment lost 0 bases, leaving 2 bases of the junction unmatched. Here the CDR3 reads CASSQDGGAHQDTQYF. The CDR3 DNA, read in part, is TGTGCCAGCAGCCAAGATGGGGGGGCGCACCAAGACACCCAGTAC.

This clone was observed a single time. Gene names follow the mouse nomenclature. Read coverage stops 1 residue before the CDR3 terminus; the germline J gene supplies the remainder. The V call is TRBV3, the J call TRBJ1-3; D not certain. This CDR3 is 14 amino acids long. Germline CDR1 is SNHLY and CDR2 is FYNGKV (reference sequence). V gave up 1 base and J gave up 0 bases, with 4 bases separating them. Partial CDR3 DNA: TGTGCCAGCAGCTTAGAGGTTTCTGGAAATACGCTCTAT. This gives the protein CASSLEVSGNTLY. The whole CDR3 sequence reads CASSLEVSGNTLYF.

Comments on this clone: Gene and germline names: mouse. The CDR3: CASRPGDYEQYF. CDR3 DNA, as far as it was read: TGTGCTAGCAGGCCGGGGGACTATGAACAGTAC. This chain connects TRBV29 to TRBJ2-7; either TRBD1 or TRBD2 may fit D (5 bases each). The CDR3 end falls 1 residue outside the read, so it is completed with the germline J gene. V was cut by 6 bases and J by 3 bases, with 9 bases left in between. The germline gives CDR1 MSHET, CDR2 SYDVDS. The CDR3 contains 12 residues.

About this clone: Gene names follow the mouse nomenclature. The read ends 1 residue early relative to the CDR3; the germline J gene fills the gap. The chain joins TRBV14 to TRBJ2-5; 10 nucleotides agree with TRBD1. This CDR3 is 13 amino acids long. After removal of 4 bases from V and 5 bases from J, the junction contained 1 base not matched to a gene. Germline loops: CDR1 SGHDT, CDR2 FRDEAV. Here the CDR3 reads CASSRDRGDTQYF. The sequenced CDR3 bases are TGTGCCAGCAGTCGGGACAGGGGAGACACCCAGTAC.

As concerns this clone: The germline and genes are mouse ones. The missing CDR3 end, 1 residue past where the read stops, is filled in from the germline J gene. This sequence joins TRBV17 and TRBJ2-3; 7 bases align to TRBD2. After removal of 6 bases from V and 1 base from J, the junction contained 7 bases not matched to a gene. Per germline, CDR1 MNHDT and CDR2 YYDKIL. CDR3 length: 15 amino acids. The CDR3 spells CASRRWGERAETLYF. The DNA read from the CDR3 is TGTGCTAGCAGGAGGTGGGGGGAGCGTGCAGAAACGCTGTAT.

In the case of this clone: A junction boundary mismatches the germline segment, possibly from a read error. Mouse germline and gene names are used. The read terminates 1 residue ahead of where the CDR3 ends, so the germline J gene completes it. This specimen includes other DNA sequences encoding the same CDR3. The chain joins TRBV20 to TRBJ2-1, with 10 bases aligning to TRBD2. The CDR3 runs 15 residues. CDR1 is GFQATS and CDR2 is STVNSAI in the germline V gene. CDR3 region: CGARDPGGARAEQFF. The sequenced part of the CDR3 DNA is TGCGGTGCTAGGGATCCTGGGGGGGCTCGGGCTGAGCAGTTC. Full variable domain (remainder filled in from reference TRBV20 and TRBJ2-1): GALVYQYPRRTICKSGTSMRMECQAVGFQATSVAWYRQSPQKTFELIALSTVNSAIKYEQNFTQEKFPISHPNLSFSSMTVLNAYLEDRGLYLCGARDPGGARAEQFFGPGTRLTVL.

This clone was seen a handful of times. Each gene name is a mouse one. The CDR3 is cut off 1 residue early in the read; its end comes from the germline J gene. This rearrangement joins TRBV31 to TRBJ2-7; 9 bases are a match to TRBD2. The ends lost 4 bases at V and 2 bases at J; junction bases unmatched: 0. Looked up from germline, CDR1 is GKSSPN and CDR2 is SITVG. The CDR3 spans 12 residues. Incomplete CDR3 DNA: TGTGCCTGGACTGGGGGGGCCTATGAACAGTAC. Its translation: CAWTGGAYEQY. The whole CDR3 region reads CAWTGGAYEQYF.

As for this clone: The genes are named according to mouse. With the read ending 1 residue before the CDR3 end, the germline J gene is used to fill in that end. V is TRBV12-1 and J is TRBJ1-1, with D perhaps matching TRBD1 (6 bases). Germline V gene sequence: CDR1 SGHSN, CDR2 HYEKVE. This CDR3 region has 14 residues. Trimming removed 0 bases at V and 4 bases at J, with 11 bases between. CDR3 sequence reads: CASSLEGDTTEVFF. The DNA read from the CDR3 is TGTGCCAGCTCTCTCGAAGGGGACACCACAGAAGTCTTC.

With respect to this clone: Mouse gene names and germline throughout. The read ends 1 residue shy of where the CDR3 ends; the end is completed using the germline J gene. The V gene is TRBV31, the J gene TRBJ2-5; TRBD2 might be the D (5 bases). The length of the CDR3 is 12 residues. V lost 0 bases to trimming and J lost 6 bases, with 7 bases between them. Germline V CDR1 and CDR2: GKSSPN, SITVG. The sequenced CDR3 bases are TGTGCCTGGAGTCTAGCTGGGGACACCCAGTAC. The encoded protein is CAWSLAGDTQY. The CDR3 in full is CAWSLAGDTQYF.

Remarks on this clone: Mouse gene names apply. The read halts 1 residue ahead of the CDR3 end, with the missing end drawn from the germline J gene. The chain links TRBV12-1 to TRBJ2-7, with 13 nucleotides matching TRBD2. Looked up from germline, CDR1 is SGHSN and CDR2 is HYEKVE. With 1 base clipped from V and 5 bases from J, the junction kept 4 bases outside the gene matches. This CDR3 region has 15 residues. CDR3 region: CASSLTGTGGDEQYF. The CDR3 bases that were read are TGTGCCAGCTCTCTTACCGGGACTGGGGGGGATGAACAGTAC.

Of note for this clone: Gene and germline names: mouse. The DNA ends 1 residue before the CDR3 does, and the rest of the CDR3 is filled in from the germline J gene. The rearrangement uses TRBV1 and TRBJ2-3, with TRBD1 identical over 7 bases. CDR1 and CDR2 from the germline V gene are NSQYPW and LRSPGD (reference sequence). CDR3 length equals 14 residues. Trimming at V came to 2 bases and at J to 4 bases, leaving 3 bases not matched to a gene. The CDR3 spells CTCSAKQGSETLYF. CDR3 DNA, as far as it was read: TGCACCTGCAGTGCAAAACAGGGGTCAGAAACGCTGTAT. The full variable domain, in which reference TRBV1 and TRBJ2-3 provide the parts outside the CDR3, is VTLLEQNPRWRLVPRGQAVNLRCILKNSQYPWMSWYQQDLQKQLQWLFTLRSPGDKEVKSLPGADYLATRVTDTELRLQVANMSQGRTLYCTCSAKQGSETLYFGSGTRLTVL.